This T cell receptor (beta chain) appears in the sequencing data of a study of blood T cell repertoires in COVID-19. Assay: immunoSEQ multiplex PCR; the TCRdb copy retains only in-frame clones and omits some. This table holds about 330,000 clones, about 85% found once. Looked up from germline, CDR1 is MNHEY and CDR2 is SVGAGI. There are 16 residues in the CDR3. V gave up 2 bases and J gave up 6 bases, with 17 bases separating them. Living in about two dozen US areas, the participants were between about 18 and 95 years of age. Which cohort a participant joined came from the clinical history participants gave.

This TCR came from a woman in her 30s who had recovered from COVID-19. The chain links TRBV6-5 to TRBJ2-1, with a possible D match to TRBD1 (6 bases). Sequencing used PBMCs or T cells enriched from blood (not recorded which). In DNA, the CDR3 is TGTGCCAGCAGTTACGAGGGCAGGGGAAGATTCAATGAGCAGTTCTTC. This gives the protein CASSYEGRGRFNEQFF.